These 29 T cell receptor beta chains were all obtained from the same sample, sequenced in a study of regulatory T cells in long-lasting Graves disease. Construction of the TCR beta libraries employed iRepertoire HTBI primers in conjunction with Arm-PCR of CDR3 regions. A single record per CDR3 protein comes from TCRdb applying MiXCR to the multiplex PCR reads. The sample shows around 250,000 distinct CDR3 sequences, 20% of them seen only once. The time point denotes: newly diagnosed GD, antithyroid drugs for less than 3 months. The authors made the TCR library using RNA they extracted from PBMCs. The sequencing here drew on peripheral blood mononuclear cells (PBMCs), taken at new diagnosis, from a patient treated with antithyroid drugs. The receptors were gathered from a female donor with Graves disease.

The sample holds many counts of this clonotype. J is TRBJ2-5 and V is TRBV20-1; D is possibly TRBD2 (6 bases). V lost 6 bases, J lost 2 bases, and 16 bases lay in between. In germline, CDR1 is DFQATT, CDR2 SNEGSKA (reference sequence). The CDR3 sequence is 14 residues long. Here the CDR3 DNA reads TGCAGTGCCCCTACTACGCGGGGACAAGAGACCCAGTACTTC. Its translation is CSAPTTRGQETQYF.

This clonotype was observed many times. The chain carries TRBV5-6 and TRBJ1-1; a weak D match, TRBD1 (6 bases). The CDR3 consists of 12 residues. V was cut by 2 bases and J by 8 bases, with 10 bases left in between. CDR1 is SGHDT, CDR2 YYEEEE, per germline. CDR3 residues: CASSFRDKEAFF. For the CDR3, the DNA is TGTGCCAGCAGCTTCCGGGACAAAGAAGCTTTCTTT.

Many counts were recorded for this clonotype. The CDR3 bases are TGTGCCAGCAGTCGCGGCTACGAGCAGTACTTC. It is translated as CASSRGYEQYF. This chain joins TRBV6-1 and TRBJ2-7; no clear D gene. Germline V gives CDR1 MNHNS, CDR2 SASEGT. This CDR3 has 11 amino acids. V shed 5 bases and J shed 3 bases, with 5 bases lying between them.

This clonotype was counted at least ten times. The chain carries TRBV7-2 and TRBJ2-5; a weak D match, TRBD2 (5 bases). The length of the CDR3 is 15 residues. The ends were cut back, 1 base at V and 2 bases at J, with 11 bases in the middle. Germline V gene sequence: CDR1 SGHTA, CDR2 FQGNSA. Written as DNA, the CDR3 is TGTGCCAGCAGCTTAGTGAGCGGTCCTCAAGAGACCCAGTACTTC. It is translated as CASSLVSGPQETQYF. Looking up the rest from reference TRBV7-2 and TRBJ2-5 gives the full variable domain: GAGVSQSPSNKVTEKGKDVELRCDPISGHTALYWYRQSLGQGLEFLIYFQGNSAPDKSGLPSDRFSAERTGGSVSTLTIQRTQQEDSAVYLCASSLVSGPQETQYFGPGTRLLVL.

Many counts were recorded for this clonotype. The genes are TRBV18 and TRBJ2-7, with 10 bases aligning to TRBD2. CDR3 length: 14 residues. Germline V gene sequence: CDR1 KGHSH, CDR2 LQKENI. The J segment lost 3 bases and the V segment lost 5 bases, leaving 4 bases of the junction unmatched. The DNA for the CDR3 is TGTGCCAGCTCATCTAGCGGGAGTAACTACGAGCAGTACTTC. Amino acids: CASSSSGSNYEQYF. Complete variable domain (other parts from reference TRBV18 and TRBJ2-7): NAGVMQNPRHLVRRRGQEARLRCSPMKGHSHVYWYRQLPEEGLKFMVYLQKENIIDESGMPKERFSAEFPKEGPSILRIQQVVRGDSAAYFCASSSSGSNYEQYFGPGTRLTVT.

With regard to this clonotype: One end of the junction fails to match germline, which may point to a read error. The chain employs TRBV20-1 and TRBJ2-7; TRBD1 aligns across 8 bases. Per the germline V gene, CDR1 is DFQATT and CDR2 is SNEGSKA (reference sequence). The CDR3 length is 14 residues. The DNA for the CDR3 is TGCAGTGCTTCCGGGACAGGACTGACCTATGAGCAGTACTTC. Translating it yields CSASGTGLTYEQYF.

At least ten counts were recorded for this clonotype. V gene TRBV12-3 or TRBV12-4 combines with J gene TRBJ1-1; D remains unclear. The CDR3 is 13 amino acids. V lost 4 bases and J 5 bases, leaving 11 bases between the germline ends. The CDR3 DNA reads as TGTGCCAGCAGTTCCCCCCTGGGGACTGAAGCTTTCTTT. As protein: CASSSPLGTEAFF.

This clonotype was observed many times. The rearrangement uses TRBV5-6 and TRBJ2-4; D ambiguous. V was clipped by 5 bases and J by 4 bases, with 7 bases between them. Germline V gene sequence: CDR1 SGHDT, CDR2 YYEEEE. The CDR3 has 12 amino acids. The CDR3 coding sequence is TGTGCCAGCAGTTCACCTAAAAACATTCAGTACTTC. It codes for CASSSPKNIQYF.

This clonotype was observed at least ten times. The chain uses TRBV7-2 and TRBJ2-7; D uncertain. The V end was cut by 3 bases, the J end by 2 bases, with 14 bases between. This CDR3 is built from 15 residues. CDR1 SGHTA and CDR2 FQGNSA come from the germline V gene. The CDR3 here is CASSLDRSSTYEQYF. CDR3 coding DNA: TGTGCCAGCAGCTTGGACCGATCTTCCACCTACGAGCAGTACTTC.

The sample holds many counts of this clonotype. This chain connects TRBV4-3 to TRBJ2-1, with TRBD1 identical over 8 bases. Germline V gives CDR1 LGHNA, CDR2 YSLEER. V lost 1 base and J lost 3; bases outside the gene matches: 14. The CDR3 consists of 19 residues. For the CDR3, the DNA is TGCGCCAGCAGCCAAGGCCTAATTCCTACAGGGGGAGACTACAATGAGCAGTTCTTC. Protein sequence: CASSQGLIPTGGDYNEQFF.

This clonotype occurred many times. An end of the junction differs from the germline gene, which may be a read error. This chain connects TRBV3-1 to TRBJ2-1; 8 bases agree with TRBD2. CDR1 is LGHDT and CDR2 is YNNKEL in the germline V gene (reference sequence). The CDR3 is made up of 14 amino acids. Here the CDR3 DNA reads TGTGCCAGCAGCCAAGTTAGCGGGATGGGCAATTTGTCCTTC. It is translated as CASSQVSGMGNLSF.

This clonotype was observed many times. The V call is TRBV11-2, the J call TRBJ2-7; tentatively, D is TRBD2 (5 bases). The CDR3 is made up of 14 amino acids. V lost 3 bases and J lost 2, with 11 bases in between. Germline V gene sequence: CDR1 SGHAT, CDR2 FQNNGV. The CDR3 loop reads CASSFYTGTYEQYF. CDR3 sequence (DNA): TGTGCCAGCAGCTTCTATACCGGGACCTACGAGCAGTACTTC.

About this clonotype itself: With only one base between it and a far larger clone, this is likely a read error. The chain's CDR3 is CASSYLGTLGGGYTF. The DNA of the CDR3 is TGTGCCAGCAGTTACCTGGGGACACTGGGTGGTGGCTACACCTTC. J is TRBJ1-2 and V is TRBV6-1, with D perhaps TRBD1 (6 bases). CDR1 is MNHNS, CDR2 SASEGT, per germline. The CDR3 contains 15 residues. V was pared by 5 bases and J by 7 bases, with 20 bases between.

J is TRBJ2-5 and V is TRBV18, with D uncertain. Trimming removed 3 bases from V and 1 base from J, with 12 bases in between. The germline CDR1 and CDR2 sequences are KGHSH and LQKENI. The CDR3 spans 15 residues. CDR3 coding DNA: TGTGCCAGCTCACCCTGGCGCAGCTTCCAAGAGACCCAGTACTTC. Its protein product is CASSPWRSFQETQYF.

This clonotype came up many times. CDR3 in amino acids: CASSPRKNTGELFF. In DNA form, the CDR3 reads TGTGCCAGCTCACCACGGAAAAACACCGGGGAGCTGTTTTTT. The chain uses TRBV18 and TRBJ2-2; D not resolved. V shed 1 base and J shed 2 bases, with 5 bases lying between them. The CDR3 is 14 residues long. Germline-derived CDR1 and CDR2 are KGHSH and LQKENI.

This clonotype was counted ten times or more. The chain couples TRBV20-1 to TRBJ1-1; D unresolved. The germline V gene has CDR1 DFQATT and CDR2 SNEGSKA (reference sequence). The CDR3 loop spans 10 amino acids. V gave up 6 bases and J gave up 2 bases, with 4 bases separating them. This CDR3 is CSAENTEAFF. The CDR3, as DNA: TGCAGTGCGGAAAACACTGAAGCTTTCTTT.

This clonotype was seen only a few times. CDR3 sequence: CASSSPNSYGYTF. Here the CDR3 DNA reads TGTGCCAGCAGTTCCCCCAACAGCTATGGCTACACCTTC. The rearrangement joins TRBV28 to TRBJ1-2, with D hard to call. The CDR3 length is 13 residues. Trimming shortened V by 4 bases and J by 4 bases, and 10 bases separated the two germline ends. Germline lookup yields CDR1 MDHEN and CDR2 SYDVKM.

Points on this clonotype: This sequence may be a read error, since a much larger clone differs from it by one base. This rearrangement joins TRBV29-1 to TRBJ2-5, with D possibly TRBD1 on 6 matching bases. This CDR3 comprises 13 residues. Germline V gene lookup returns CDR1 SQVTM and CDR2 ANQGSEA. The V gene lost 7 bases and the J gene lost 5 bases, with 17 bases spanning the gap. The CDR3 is CSANRAVVETQYF. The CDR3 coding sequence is TGCAGCGCCAACAGGGCCGTTGTGGAGACCCAGTACTTC.

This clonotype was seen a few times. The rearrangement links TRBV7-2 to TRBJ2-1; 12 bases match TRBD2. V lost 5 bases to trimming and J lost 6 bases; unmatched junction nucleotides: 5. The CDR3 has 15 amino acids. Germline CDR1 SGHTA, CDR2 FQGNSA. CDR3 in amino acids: CTSSPTSGGRNEQFF. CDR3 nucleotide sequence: TGTACCAGCAGCCCAACTAGCGGGGGGCGCAATGAGCAGTTCTTC. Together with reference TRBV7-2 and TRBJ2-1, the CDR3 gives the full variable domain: GAGVSQSPSNKVTEKGKDVELRCDPISGHTALYWYRQSLGQGLEFLIYFQGNSAPDKSGLPSDRFSAERTGGSVSTLTIQRTQQEDSAVYLCTSSPTSGGRNEQFFGPGTRLTVL.

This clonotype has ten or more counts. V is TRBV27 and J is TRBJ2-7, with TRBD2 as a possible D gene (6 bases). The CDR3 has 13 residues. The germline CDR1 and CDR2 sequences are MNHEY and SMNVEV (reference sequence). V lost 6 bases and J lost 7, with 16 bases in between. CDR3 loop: CASRRDPREEQYF. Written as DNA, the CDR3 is TGTGCCAGCAGGCGAGACCCGCGGGAAGAGCAGTACTTC.

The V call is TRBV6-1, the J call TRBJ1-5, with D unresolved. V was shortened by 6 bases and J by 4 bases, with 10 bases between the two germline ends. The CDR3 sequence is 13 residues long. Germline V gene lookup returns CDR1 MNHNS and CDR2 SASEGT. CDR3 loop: CASRFNRNQPQHF. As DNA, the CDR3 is TGTGCCAGCAGATTTAACAGAAATCAGCCCCAGCATTTT.

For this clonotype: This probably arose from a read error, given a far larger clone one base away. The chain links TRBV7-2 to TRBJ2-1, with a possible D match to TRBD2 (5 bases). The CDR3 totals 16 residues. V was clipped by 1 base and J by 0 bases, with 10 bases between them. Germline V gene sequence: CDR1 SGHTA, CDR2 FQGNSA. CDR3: CASSLETGSSYNEQFF. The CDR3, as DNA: TGTGCCAGCAGCTTAGAGACGGGGAGCTCCTACAATGAGCAGTTCTTC.

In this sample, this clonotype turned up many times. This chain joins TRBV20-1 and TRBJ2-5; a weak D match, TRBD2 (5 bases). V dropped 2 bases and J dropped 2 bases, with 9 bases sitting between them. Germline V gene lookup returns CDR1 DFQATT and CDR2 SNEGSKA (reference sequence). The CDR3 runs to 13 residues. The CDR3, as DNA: TGCAGTGCTAGACCGCTAGCTCAAGAGACCCAGTACTTC. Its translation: CSARPLAQETQYF.

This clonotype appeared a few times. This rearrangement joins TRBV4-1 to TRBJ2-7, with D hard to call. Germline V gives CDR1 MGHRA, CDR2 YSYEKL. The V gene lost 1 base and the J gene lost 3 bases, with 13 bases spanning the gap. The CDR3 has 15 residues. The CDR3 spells CASSQGRTTLYEQYF. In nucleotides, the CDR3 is TGCGCCAGCAGCCAAGGCCGGACGACCCTCTACGAGCAGTACTTC.

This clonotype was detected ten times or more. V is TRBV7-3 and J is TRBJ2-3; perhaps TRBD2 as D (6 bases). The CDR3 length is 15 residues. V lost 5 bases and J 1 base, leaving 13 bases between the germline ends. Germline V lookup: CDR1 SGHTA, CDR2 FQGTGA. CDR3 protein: CASSARVAGTDTQYF. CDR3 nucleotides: TGTGCCAGCAGCGCCAGGGTAGCGGGCACAGATACGCAGTATTTT.

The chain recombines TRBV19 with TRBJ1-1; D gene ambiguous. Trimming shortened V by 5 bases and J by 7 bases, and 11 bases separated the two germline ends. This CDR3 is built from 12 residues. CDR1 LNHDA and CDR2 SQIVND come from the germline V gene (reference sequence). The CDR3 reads CASSPHAGEAFF. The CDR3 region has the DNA TGTGCCAGTAGTCCTCATGCCGGTGAAGCTTTCTTT.

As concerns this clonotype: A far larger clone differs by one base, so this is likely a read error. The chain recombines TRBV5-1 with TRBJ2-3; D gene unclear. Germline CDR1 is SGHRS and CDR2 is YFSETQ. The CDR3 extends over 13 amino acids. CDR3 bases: TGTGCCAGCAGCTTAACCCAGGATGGTACGCAGTATTTT. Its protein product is CASSLTQDGTQYF.

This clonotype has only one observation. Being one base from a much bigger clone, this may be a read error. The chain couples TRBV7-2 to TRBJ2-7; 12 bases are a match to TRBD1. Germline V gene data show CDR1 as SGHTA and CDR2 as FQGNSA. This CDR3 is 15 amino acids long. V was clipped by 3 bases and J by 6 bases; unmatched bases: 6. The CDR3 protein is CASSFTGTGGIEQYF. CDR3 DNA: TGTGCCAGCAGCTTTACCGGGACAGGGGGCATCGAGCAGTACTTC. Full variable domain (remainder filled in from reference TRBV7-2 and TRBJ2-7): GAGVSQSPSNKVTEKGKDVELRCDPISGHTALYWYRQSLGQGLEFLIYFQGNSAPDKSGLPSDRFSAERTGGSVSTLTIQRTQQEDSAVYLCASSFTGTGGIEQYFGPGTRLTVT.

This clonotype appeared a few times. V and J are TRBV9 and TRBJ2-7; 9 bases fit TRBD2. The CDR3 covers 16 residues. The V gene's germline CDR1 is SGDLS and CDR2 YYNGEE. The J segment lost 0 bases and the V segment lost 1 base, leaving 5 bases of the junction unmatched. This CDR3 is CASSVTSSGASYEQYF. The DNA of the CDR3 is TGTGCCAGCAGCGTAACTTCTAGCGGGGCCTCCTACGAGCAGTACTTC.